Sequencing of this T cell receptor (beta chain) was carried out in a study of graft-versus-host responses after intestinal transplantation. Study-level background: Uniformly, recipients were administered anti-thymocyte globulin induction with subsequent tacrolimus and steroids for three to four years.

Turning to this clone: As yet, its antigen is unknown.

CDR1 is MDHEN and CDR2 is SYDVKM in the germline V gene. J gave up 4 bases and V 2 bases, and 7 bases lay outside the gene matches. This CDR3 spans 15 amino acids. Data came from immunoSEQ multiplex PCR; TCRdb stores just in-frame clones and leaves some out. The data show under 95,000 clones, with roughly four fifths seen just once and 0.65% to 0.85% held by the top ten. Overall study results and limits: Declining HvG levels early post-transplant were linked to peak circulating GvH clone levels.

The J gene is TRBJ1-2, the V gene TRBV28; 7 nucleotides align to TRBD1. The input for sequencing was unstimulated CD4+ T cells sorted from spleen or lymph node cells, taken before intestinal transplant. The sequence came from a human donor who received an intestinal transplant. The CDR3 reads CASSLATGVGYGYTF. DNA of the CDR3: TGTGCCAGCAGTTTAGCCACAGGGGTCGGCTATGGCTACACCTTC.